This T cell receptor beta chain was obtained from a study of CD8+CD57+ T cells in acquired aplastic anemia. This clonotype came up a few times. Profiles of TCR beta VDJ and CDR3 were generated from a genomic DNA template. MiXCR, applied by TCRdb to the reads, yields one record per CDR3 protein. The profile shows about 68,000 distinct CDR3 sequences, almost 55% of them singletons. The CDR3 extends over 15 amino acids. V dropped 3 bases and J dropped 7 bases, with 16 bases sitting between them. Germline loops: CDR1 DFQATT, CDR2 SNEGSKA (reference sequence). The receptor's source is a human donor in good health, serving as a control. Sequencing input: sorted CD4+, CD8+, or CD8+CD57+ T cells (not recorded which) from PBMCs. This chain uses TRBV20-1 with TRBJ1-6; possibly TRBD1 for D (5 bases). Written as DNA, the CDR3 is TGCAGTGCTAGTTCAGGGACTAGTATGAATTCACCCCTCCACTTT. Its translation: CSASSGTSMNSPLHF.